Each of the 12 T cell receptor beta chains below was sequenced from the same sample in a study of identical twins. TCRdb processed the 5' RACE reads anew with MiXCR; each CDR3 protein has one entry. There are 460,000 or so distinct CDR3 sequences in the sample; 14% occur only once, and about 0.53% lies in the top ten. The same sample was also used in a study of yellow fever vaccine responses in identical twins.

Sequences were obtained from CD4+ T cells sorted from blood. All receptors derive from a woman aged 18-35 years in good health.

Of note for this clonotype: A read error is likely, as this CDR3 ends without the conserved phenylalanine or tryptophan. The DNA is left out, because the CDR3 cannot be placed on it with certainty; the CDR3 is given as TCRdb lists it. The chain links TRBV20-1 to TRBJ2-4; TRBD2 is the table's D call and was not checked against the DNA. Germline lookup yields CDR1 DFQATT and CDR2 SNEGSKA (reference sequence). The CDR3 spans 15 amino acids, including both terminal residues. CDR3 in amino acids: CSARDIGLDAPVEYL.

The chain joins TRBV11-2 to TRBJ2-1, with 7 bases identical to TRBD1. The CDR3 is 15 amino acids. V shed 5 bases and J 3 bases; nucleotides not matched to a gene: 7. Per the germline V gene, CDR1 is SGHAT and CDR2 is FQNNGV. CDR3 protein: CASSPRTGHYNEQFF. The CDR3 DNA reads as TGTGCCAGCAGCCCACGGACAGGACACTACAATGAGCAGTTCTTC.

This clonotype was seen more than once but under ten times. The chain joins TRBV7-2 to TRBJ2-5; maybe TRBD2 (6 bases). The germline V and J ends were trimmed by 5 bases and 7 bases, with 23 bases remaining between them. The CDR3 is made up of 16 amino acids. Germline CDR1 SGHTA, CDR2 FQGNSA. In DNA form, the CDR3 reads TGTGCCAGCAGCCCACCCCAGGGAAATTACGGGGGGACCCAGTACTTC. It specifies CASSPPQGNYGGTQYF. Full variable domain (rest looked up from reference TRBV7-2 and TRBJ2-5): GAGVSQSPSNKVTEKGKDVELRCDPISGHTALYWYRQSLGQGLEFLIYFQGNSAPDKSGLPSDRFSAERTGGSVSTLTIQRTQQEDSAVYLCASSPPQGNYGGTQYFGPGTRLLVL.

The gene calls are TRBV20-1 and TRBJ2-7; the match to TRBD2 covers 7 bases. The CDR3 runs to 12 residues. The J segment lost 3 bases and the V segment lost 3 bases, leaving 2 bases of the junction unmatched. CDR1 is DFQATT, CDR2 SNEGSKA, per germline (reference sequence). The CDR3 spells CSASGTNYEQYF. DNA of the CDR3: TGCAGTGCTAGCGGGACTAACTACGAGCAGTACTTC.

This clonotype has only a few counts. The CDR3 protein is CASSLAKGDEQYF. In DNA, the CDR3 is TGCGCCAGCAGCTTGGCCAAGGGAGACGAGCAGTACTTC. This chain connects TRBV5-1 to TRBJ2-7; TRBD2 is a possible D gene (5 bases). The CDR3 runs to 13 residues. V dropped 0 bases and J dropped 5 bases, with 9 bases sitting between them. In germline, CDR1 is SGHRS, CDR2 YFSETQ.

This clonotype was seen only a few times. The V and J genes are TRBV29-1 and TRBJ2-7; TRBD2 matches 8 bases. CDR1 and CDR2 (germline): SQVTM, ANQGSEA. With V trimmed by 5 bases and J by 2 bases, 2 bases remained unmatched. The CDR3 contains 12 residues. The CDR3 protein is CSVTSGAYEQYF. The CDR3 nucleotides read TGCAGCGTTACTAGCGGCGCCTACGAGCAGTACTTC.

This clonotype was observed many times. The V gene is TRBV6-5, the J gene TRBJ1-6, with 8 bases matching TRBD1. Trimming at V came to 4 bases and at J to 10 bases, leaving 15 bases not matched to a gene. The CDR3 is 17 amino acids. Germline loops: CDR1 MNHEY, CDR2 SVGAGI. The DNA for the CDR3 is TGTGCCAGCAGTTCCGGACAGGGTCTAGTGAGAGTCTCACCCCTCCACTTT. It codes for CASSSGQGLVRVSPLHF.

This clonotype showed up just a few times. The chain has TRBV27 and TRBJ1-6, with D perhaps TRBD1 (5 bases). The CDR3 spans 15 residues. CDR1 is MNHEY and CDR2 is SMNVEV in the germline V gene (reference sequence). V lost 2 bases to trimming and J lost 9 bases, with 14 bases between them. The CDR3 coding sequence is TGTGCCAGCAGTTTAAAGGGGACGGATTTTTCACCCCTCCACTTT. Translated: CASSLKGTDFSPLHF.

The chain employs TRBV11-2 and TRBJ2-3, with TRBD2 identical over 9 bases. The CDR3 loop spans 18 amino acids. Losses at the gene ends were 2 bases for V and 5 bases for J; bases not matched to a gene: 14. Germline values: CDR1 SGHAT, CDR2 FQNNGV. The CDR3 bases are TGTGCCAGCAGCTTAAGGCCACCGGCTAGCGGGGCGGGAGATACGCAGTATTTT. It specifies CASSLRPPASGAGDTQYF.

The gene calls are TRBV2 and TRBJ2-2, with TRBD1 as a possible D gene (5 bases). V was pared by 6 bases and J by 0 bases, with 14 bases between. The CDR3 has 16 residues. Germline V gene lookup returns CDR1 SNHLY and CDR2 FYNNEI. The CDR3 DNA reads as TGTGCCAGCAGAAAGACAGTCATCGCGAACACCGGGGAGCTGTTTTTT. Translated: CASRKTVIANTGELFF.

About this clonotype itself: At one end, the junction sequence differs from germline, possibly due to a read error. The chain joins TRBV28 to TRBJ2-5; TRBD1 aligns across 10 bases. CDR1 and CDR2 (germline): MDHEN, SYDVKM. The CDR3 is made up of 15 amino acids. The CDR3 loop reads CASSNPGQGKETQHF. CDR3 DNA: TGTGCCAGCAGTAACCCGGGACAGGGGAAAGAGACCCAGCACTTC.

The V and J genes are TRBV28 and TRBJ1-3; D gene unclear. This CDR3 is built from 14 residues. Trimming took 6 bases from V and 0 from J, leaving 9 bases between them. Germline CDR1 reads MDHEN; CDR2 reads SYDVKM. The CDR3 region is CASRLSGSGNTIYF. The CDR3, as DNA: TGTGCCAGCAGACTCTCAGGCTCTGGAAACACCATATATTTT.